This TCR beta chain was recovered during a study of CD8 T cells in Susac syndrome (dated by TCRdb to between 2018 and 2021). Describing the broader study: The study used repertoire sequencing to test whether antigen drove CD8+ T cell activation and differentiation in Susac syndrome. The study compared CD8+ T cell repertoire clonality among 11 to 12 healthy donors, roughly 14 Susac syndrome patients and approximately 16 multiple sclerosis patients. Overall study outcomes, separate from this receptor: The TCR sequencing and HLA analysis was acknowledged to have included a relatively small number of individuals.

With regard to this clonotype: It has no known antigen specificity. No much larger clone exists at a distance of one base, and base qualities are not known.

RNA was extracted with the RNeasy kit and roughly 0.45 to 1 ug was reverse transcribed using random hexamers. The immunoSEQ multiplex PCR assay, which covers 54 Vbeta and 13 Jbeta segments, was used to amplify TCR beta CDR3 regions. PCR amplification bias was corrected by using a synthetic template baseline for primer optimization and computational correction. The study's own analysis went as follows. Reads were annotated to V, D and J genes per IMGT and analyzed with immunoSEQ Analyzer, keeping only productive sequences. Clonality was computed as one minus Shannon entropy normalized by log2 of the number of productive unique sequences. For each patient and control, public and private clones were evaluated among the 100 most prevalent clones. Clones were defined as Susac-specific when absent from the healthy and MS cohorts, from fewer than 1,200 published viral clones and from other ImmuneACCESS disease sequences. Through fastp at Q25 and MiXCR, TCRdb rebuilt clones from the public reads, retaining in-frame beta chains. Each entry merges the rows of one CDR3 protein and shows their most common DNA and genes. TCRdb, not the authors, supplied the V and J calls. The table for this sample lists 250,000 to 300,000 distinct CDR3 sequences; about 89% of them were counted only once. The biggest ten clones account for roughly 0.2% of the sample.

Peripheral blood CD8+ and CD4+ T cells from healthy donors, Susac syndrome patients and multiple sclerosis patients were profiled by high-throughput TCR beta sequencing. Multiple sclerosis controls were treatment-naive patients with stable or active relapsing-remitting disease fulfilling revised McDonald criteria. CD8+ TEMRA cells were enriched by FACS, while bulk CD8+ and CD4+ T cells were purified by magnetic negative isolation. Blood was drawn into EDTA tubes, processed within 24 hours, and PBMCs were isolated by density gradient centrifugation. PBMCs intended for TCR sequencing were cryopreserved in liquid nitrogen and thawed later in a water bath at 37 degrees C. Purity of sorted or isolated CD4+, CD8+ and CD8+ TEMRA cells was at least 90%. From the germline V gene (reference sequence), CDR1 is LNHDA and CDR2 is SQIVND. The junction carries 8 bases between V and J, which are trimmed by 9 bases and 0 bases respectively. The CDR3 measures 12 amino acids from cysteine to phenylalanine. Only the CDR3 region is kept as DNA, spanning 36 bases read in frame from base 1.

The TCR sequence derives from a human donor with multiple sclerosis. The sequenced material came from CD8+ T cells from PBMCs. Here the chain combines TRBV19 and TRBJ1-1; the best D guess is TRBD1, with 5 bases matching. The CDR3 here reads CASGTMNTEAFF. The DNA is as follows: TGTGCCAGCGGGACGATGAACACTGAAGCTTTCTTT.